These T cell receptor beta chains were read from a single sample in a study of PD-1 blockade in classical Hodgkin lymphoma. Method: immunoSEQ multiplex PCR; TCRdb's copy keeps in-frame clones and lacks some. Seen here are about 19,000 clones, approximately 80% observed once, and the top ten hold around 40%. Sequences were derived from peripheral blood mononuclear cells (PBMCs), sampled before the fourth cycle of nivolumab. Receptors originate from a human donor with classical Hodgkin lymphoma. Both conserved end residues are part of each CDR3. A D gene is named only where the DNA matches it firmly. Not all rows give a size; the values are once, few, many and, for expanded clones, a class.

j_call | d_call | clone_size | v_call | cdr3_nt | cdr3_aa
TRBJ1-2 | TRBD1 | - | TRBV5-1 | TGCGCCAGCAGCGCCCCGGGACAGGGGTCCGGCTACACCTTC | CASSAPGQGSGYTF
TRBJ1-1 | - | - | TRBV6-6 | TGTGCCAGCAGTTACGGAAGGGTGGGAGAAGCTTTCTTT | CASSYGRVGEAFF
TRBJ1-1 | - | - | TRBV6-5 | TGTGCCAGCAGCTACACGCCGCTCACGAAAACTGAAGCTTTCTTT | CASSYTPLTKTEAFF
TRBJ2-7 | - | - | TRBV5-5 | TGTGCCAGCAGCTTCGGGTCCTTCTACGAGCAGTACTTC | CASSFGSFYEQYF
TRBJ2-2 | TRBD2 | - | TRBV19 | TGTGCCAGTAGGGGTCTAGCGGGAACCGGGGAGCTGTTTTTT | CASRGLAGTGELFF
TRBJ1-5 | - | - | TRBV19 | TGTGCCAGTAGACAGGTTAACAATCAGCCCCAGCATTTT | CASRQVNNQPQHF
TRBJ1-2 | - | - | TRBV19 | TGTGCCAGTAGTATAGGGGAGCACTATGGCTACACCTTC | CASSIGEHYGYTF
TRBJ1-5 | TRBD1 | - | TRBV19 | TGTGCCAGTAGTATAGCCCCAGGAGGGGGCGCAGGCAATCAGCCCCAGCATTTT | CASSIAPGGGAGNQPQHF
TRBJ2-2 | - | - | TRBV18 | TGTGCCAGCTCCAGGGACGGAAACACCGGGGAGCTGTTTTTT | CASSRDGNTGELFF
TRBJ1-2 | TRBD1 | once | TRBV6-6 | TGTGCCACCTCAGGGGGCCCTGCTAACTATGGCTACACCTTC | CATSGGPANYGYTF
TRBJ2-2 | - | - | TRBV9 | TGTGCCAGCAGCGTAGGAGGACTATCGAACACCGGGGAGCTGTTTTTT | CASSVGGLSNTGELFF
TRBJ1-1 | - | few | TRBV7-9 | TGTGCCAGCAGCTTCCTCAGGGAGATCCCCACTGAAGCTTTCTTT | CASSFLREIPTEAFF
TRBJ2-2 | TRBD1 | - | TRBV7-2 | TGTGCCAGCAGCCTGACAGGGAGTAGCGGGGAGCTGTTTTTT | CASSLTGSSGELFF
TRBJ2-2 | - | - | TRBV6-6 | TGTGCCAGCAGATCGAACACCGGGGAGCTGTTTTTT | CASRSNTGELFF
TRBJ1-2 | - | - | TRBV28 | TGTGCCAGCAGTTTAGAAGGCAGTTTGACCTATGGCTACACCTTC | CASSLEGSLTYGYTF
TRBJ1-4 | - | - | TRBV30 | TGTGCCTGGGACACAGATAATGAAAAACTGTTTTTT | CAWDTDNEKLFF